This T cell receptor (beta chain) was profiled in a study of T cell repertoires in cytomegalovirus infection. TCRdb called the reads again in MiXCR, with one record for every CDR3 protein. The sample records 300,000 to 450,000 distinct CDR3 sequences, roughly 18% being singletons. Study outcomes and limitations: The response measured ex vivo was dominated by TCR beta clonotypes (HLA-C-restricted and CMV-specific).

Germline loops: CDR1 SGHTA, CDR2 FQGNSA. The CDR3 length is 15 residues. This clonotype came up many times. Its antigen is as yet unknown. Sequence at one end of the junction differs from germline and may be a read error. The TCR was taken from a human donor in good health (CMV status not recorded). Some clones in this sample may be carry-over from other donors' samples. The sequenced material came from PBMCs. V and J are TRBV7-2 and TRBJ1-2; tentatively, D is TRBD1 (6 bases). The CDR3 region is CASTLAGRGFRGYTF. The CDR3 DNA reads TGTGCCAGCACCTTAGCGGGAAGGGGGTTTCGGGGCTACACCTTC.